Each of the 26 T cell receptor beta chains below was sequenced from the same sample in a study of cytomegalovirus exposure and HLA in healthy donors. PCR employed 60 Vbeta and 13 Jbeta primers. Method: immunoSEQ multiplex PCR; TCRdb's copy keeps in-frame clones and lacks some. This table holds approximately 73,000 clones, roughly 82% found once. The sequencing sample was made of PBMCs. The receptors come from a man aged 65 to 79 in good health and CMV-seronegative.

This clone came up a few times. The chain couples TRBV5-1 to TRBJ1-6, with 8 bases matching TRBD1. Per germline, CDR1 SGHRS and CDR2 YFSETQ. This CDR3 comprises 15 residues. The V gene end was trimmed by 5 bases and the J gene end by 6 bases; junction bases not matched to a gene: 7. CDR3 region: CASRTGQDLNSPLHF. The CDR3, as DNA: TGCGCCAGCAGGACGGGACAGGATCTTAATTCACCCCTCCACTTT.

This clone was recorded once. This sequence joins TRBV19 and TRBJ2-3; TRBD2 is a possible D gene (6 bases). V was trimmed by 1 base and J by 4 bases, leaving 12 bases between them. The CDR3 covers 15 residues. Germline V gives CDR1 LNHDA, CDR2 SQIVND (reference sequence). Here the CDR3 reads CASSIGLATSDTQYF. The CDR3 DNA is TGTGCCAGTAGTATAGGTCTAGCGACCTCAGATACGCAGTATTTT.

J is TRBJ1-1 and V is TRBV5-6; D is ambiguous. Germline CDR1 and CDR2: SGHDT and YYEEEE. The CDR3 sequence is 12 residues long. V was cut by 2 bases and J by 5 bases, with 7 bases left in between. CDR3 protein: CASSFITTEAFF. For the CDR3, the DNA is TGTGCCAGCAGCTTCATTACTACTGAAGCTTTCTTT.

This clone showed up just a few times. The chain couples TRBV5-1 to TRBJ2-7, with 7 bases matching TRBD1. V shed 5 bases and J 6 bases; nucleotides not matched to a gene: 11. The CDR3 has 14 amino acids. The germline V gene has CDR1 SGHRS and CDR2 YFSETQ. DNA of the CDR3: TGCGCCAGCAGTGTGGGACAGCTAAGTTCCGAGCAGTACTTC. It yields the protein CASSVGQLSSEQYF.

This clone has just a few counts. The chain employs TRBV21-1 and TRBJ1-2; TRBD1, as called in the table, went unchecked against the DNA. TRBV21-1 counts as a pseudogene. There are 15 residues in the CDR3. In DNA form, the CDR3 reads TGTGCCAGCAGCAACGGACAGGGGAGAAACTATGGCTACACCTTC. Encoded protein: CASSNGQGRNYGYTF.

The chain links TRBV18 to TRBJ1-1; 10 bases align to TRBD1. Trimming removed 4 bases from V and 7 bases from J; junction bases left unmatched: 9. The CDR3 has 15 residues. From germline, CDR1 is KGHSH and CDR2 LQKENI. CDR3 in amino acids: CASSLTGTGDNEAFF. CDR3 in DNA: TGTGCCAGCTCACTGACCGGGACAGGGGATAATGAAGCTTTCTTT.

The J gene is TRBJ2-2, the V gene TRBV9; 15 positions agree with TRBD2. Germline CDR1 and CDR2: SGDLS and YYNGEE. The V gene end was trimmed by 3 bases and the J gene end by 2 bases; junction bases not matched to a gene: 5. This CDR3 contains 18 residues. CDR3 DNA sequence: TGTGCCAGCAGCGCCGGACTAGCGGGAGGGAGCAACACCGGGGAGCTGTTTTTT. This codes for CASSAGLAGGSNTGELFF.

The chain is built from TRBV18 and TRBJ2-3; 7 bases map to TRBD1. The V segment lost 3 bases and the J segment 2 bases; nucleotides outside the gene matches: 5. CDR3 length: 15 residues. CDR1 and CDR2 (germline): KGHSH, LQKENI. The CDR3 reads CASSPYRGPTDTQYF. The CDR3 DNA follows: TGTGCCAGCTCACCCTACAGGGGTCCCACAGATACGCAGTATTTT. The full variable domain, completed using reference TRBV18 and TRBJ2-3, is NAGVMQNPRHLVRRRGQEARLRCSPMKGHSHVYWYRQLPEEGLKFMVYLQKENIIDESGMPKERFSAEFPKEGPSILRIQQVVRGDSAAYFCASSPYRGPTDTQYFGPGTRLTVL.

This clone was picked up a small number of times. This chain connects TRBV6-6 to TRBJ1-2; 9 bases line up with TRBD1. The V gene end was trimmed by 6 bases and the J gene end by 4 bases; junction bases not matched to a gene: 3. The CDR3 loop spans 13 amino acids. Germline values: CDR1 MNHNY, CDR2 SVGAGI (reference sequence). The DNA of the CDR3 is TGTGCCAGCAGACAGGGGGCAGGCTATGGCTACACCTTC. Amino acids: CASRQGAGYGYTF.

The J gene is TRBJ2-7, the V gene TRBV7-8, with TRBD2 matching over 7 bases. The V gene end was trimmed by 3 bases and the J gene end by 0 bases; junction bases not matched to a gene: 5. The germline CDR1 and CDR2 sequences are SGHVS and FQNEAQ. This CDR3 is 15 amino acids long. The CDR3 coding sequence is TGTGCCAGCAGCTTGGCCGGGGGGACCTCCTACGAGCAGTACTTC. Translating gives CASSLAGGTSYEQYF.

V is TRBV5-1 and J is TRBJ2-5; 7 nucleotides align to TRBD1. With 3 bases clipped from V and 3 bases from J, the junction kept 8 bases outside the gene matches. Germline V gene sequence: CDR1 SGHRS, CDR2 YFSETQ. The CDR3 spans 15 residues. The CDR3 DNA is TGCGCCAGCAGCTACACCTCAGGGGGAAAAGAGACCCAGTACTTC. Amino acids: CASSYTSGGKETQYF. Together with reference TRBV5-1 and TRBJ2-5, the CDR3 gives the full variable domain: KAGVTQTPRYLIKTRGQQVTLSCSPISGHRSVSWYQQTPGQGLQFLFEYFSETQRNKGNFPGRFSGRQFSNSRSEMNVSTLELGDSALYLCASSYTSGGKETQYFGPGTRLLVL.

The genes are TRBV7-2 and TRBJ2-3, with a possible D match to TRBD2 (6 bases). Germline CDR1 reads SGHTA; CDR2 reads FQGNSA. The CDR3 has 17 residues. V gave up 2 bases and J gave up 2 bases, with 17 bases separating them. CDR3 amino acids: CASSLNGAGTTTDTQYF. For the CDR3, the DNA is TGTGCCAGCAGCTTAAACGGGGCGGGGACCACCACAGATACGCAGTATTTT.

The chain is built from TRBV11-2 and TRBJ1-1; TRBD1 matches at 9 bases. This CDR3 contains 15 residues. The germline CDR1 and CDR2 sequences are SGHAT and FQNNGV. V was clipped by 5 bases and J by 4 bases; unmatched bases: 8. This CDR3 reads CASSNRGPEVTEAFF. The CDR3 nucleotides are TGTGCCAGCAGCAACAGGGGGCCTGAGGTCACTGAAGCTTTCTTT.

The table lists this clone with many counts. The chain recombines TRBV6-5 with TRBJ2-1; the match to TRBD2 covers 7 bases. The V gene end was trimmed by 4 bases and the J gene end by 6 bases; junction bases not matched to a gene: 9. The CDR3 runs 15 residues. The germline CDR1 and CDR2 sequences are MNHEY and SVGAGI. The CDR3 protein is CASSSRREIVNEQFF. Written as DNA, the CDR3 is TGTGCCAGCAGTTCGAGGCGGGAGATCGTCAATGAGCAGTTCTTC.

V and J are TRBV5-1 and TRBJ2-3, with 7 bases matching TRBD1. The ends lost 0 bases at V and 2 bases at J; junction bases unmatched: 3. The length of the CDR3 is 15 residues. Germline V CDR1 and CDR2: SGHRS, YFSETQ. The CDR3 reads CASSLGQGNTDTQYF. CDR3 nucleotides: TGCGCCAGCAGCTTGGGACAGGGCAACACAGATACGCAGTATTTT.

A remark on this clone: The same CDR3 is also encoded by other DNA sequences in this sample. The gene calls are TRBV9 and TRBJ2-5; D is perhaps TRBD2 (6 bases). The V gene's germline CDR1 is SGDLS and CDR2 YYNGEE. V lost 0 bases, J lost 2 bases, and 11 bases lay in between. This CDR3 is 15 amino acids long. CDR3: CASSVVSGRQETQYF. The DNA of the CDR3 is TGTGCCAGCAGCGTAGTTAGCGGACGACAAGAGACCCAGTACTTC.

Only one count was recorded for this clone. V is TRBV19 and J is TRBJ1-1; possibly TRBD1 for D (5 bases). With 5 bases removed from V and 5 bases from J, the gap between germline ends came to 18 bases. The germline gives CDR1 LNHDA, CDR2 SQIVND (reference sequence). This CDR3 has 15 residues. The CDR3 spells CASSLPGRVGTEAFF. Here the CDR3 DNA reads TGTGCCAGTAGTCTCCCTGGCAGGGTAGGAACTGAAGCTTTCTTT.

This chain joins TRBV2 and TRBJ1-2, with 7 bases aligning to TRBD1. CDR1 is SNHLY, CDR2 FYNNEI, per germline. V shed 11 bases, J shed 1 base, and the junction held 19 bases outside the gene matches. This CDR3 has 17 residues. Here the CDR3 DNA reads TGTGCCGGCATCAGGGGGTCACCCGGTTGGGGTAACTATGGCTACACCTTC. It yields the protein CAGIRGSPGWGNYGYTF.

This chain joins TRBV30 and TRBJ2-2; D may be TRBD1 (5 bases). Trimming shortened V by 1 base and J by 0 bases, and 9 bases separated the two germline ends. The CDR3 contains 15 residues. Germline loops: CDR1 GTSNPN, CDR2 SVGIG (reference sequence). In DNA form, the CDR3 reads TGTGCCTGGAGTGCCGGACAAGCGAACACCGGGGAGCTGTTTTTT. Residues: CAWSAGQANTGELFF.

The V and J genes are TRBV6-1 and TRBJ1-2; possibly TRBD1 for D (6 bases). Germline CDR1 and CDR2: MNHNS and SASEGT. Trimming shortened V by 6 bases and J by 8 bases, and 22 bases separated the two germline ends. This CDR3 is built from 15 residues. The CDR3: CASSQKKTGLWGYTF. DNA for the CDR3: TGTGCCAGCAGCCAGAAAAAGACAGGCCTCTGGGGCTACACCTTC.

This chain links TRBV7-9 with TRBJ1-1; 12 positions match TRBD1. The CDR3 is made up of 16 amino acids. Germline V gene sequence: CDR1 SEHNR, CDR2 FQNEAQ (reference sequence). V shed 5 bases, J shed 7 bases, and the junction held 11 bases outside the gene matches. DNA of the CDR3: TGTGCCAGCAGCGGCCGGGACAGGGGGCTTTCGGGTGAAGCTTTCTTT. Residues: CASSGRDRGLSGEAFF.

The chain couples TRBV7-9 to TRBJ1-3; 8 bases match TRBD1. Looked up from germline, CDR1 is SEHNR and CDR2 is FQNEAQ (reference sequence). V trimming: 5 bases; J trimming: 0 bases; junction bases outside the gene matches: 6. This CDR3 comprises 16 residues. The CDR3 DNA follows: TGTGCCAGCAGCCCGCAGGGACAGGCCTCTGGAAACACCATATATTTT. Translation: CASSPQGQASGNTIYF.

The chain is built from TRBV19 and TRBJ1-2; the match to TRBD1 covers 8 bases. The V segment lost 5 bases and the J segment 3 bases; nucleotides outside the gene matches: 5. This CDR3 spans 14 amino acids. Germline V gives CDR1 LNHDA, CDR2 SQIVND (reference sequence). The CDR3 loop is CASSPDRVDYGYTF. The CDR3 DNA sequence: TGTGCCAGTAGTCCGGACAGGGTTGACTATGGCTACACCTTC.

The chain couples TRBV6-6 to TRBJ1-5, with D possibly TRBD1 on 5 matching bases. The CDR3 contains 13 residues. Trimming shortened V by 2 bases and J by 4 bases, and 6 bases separated the two germline ends. The germline gives CDR1 MNHNY, CDR2 SVGAGI (reference sequence). CDR3: CASSYRGNQPQHF. Written as DNA, the CDR3 is TGTGCCAGCAGTTACAGGGGTAATCAGCCCCAGCATTTT.

This clone has only a few counts. J is TRBJ1-1 and V is TRBV6-5, with 7 bases fitting TRBD1. Losses at the gene ends were 6 bases for V and 1 base for J; bases not matched to a gene: 5. Looked up from germline, CDR1 is MNHEY and CDR2 is SVGAGI. The CDR3 is made up of 14 amino acids. In DNA form, the CDR3 reads TGTGCCAGCAGGCTACAGGGGCGGAACACTGAAGCTTTCTTT. Its protein product is CASRLQGRNTEAFF.

The chain is built from TRBV28 and TRBJ1-5, with 8 bases matching TRBD1. In germline, CDR1 is MDHEN, CDR2 SYDVKM. With V trimmed by 6 bases and J by 5 bases, 18 bases remained unmatched. The CDR3 is 18 amino acids. CDR3 sequence: CASRGGRGHPQGYQPQHF. CDR3 bases: TGTGCCAGCAGAGGGGGCAGGGGGCACCCACAAGGCTATCAGCCCCAGCATTTT.